These 25 T cell receptor beta chains originate from one sample sequenced in a study of T cell responses to AZD1222 COVID-19 vaccine. The assay was immunoSEQ multiplex PCR, and TCRdb's table has in-frame clones only and misses some. The data hold 170,000 or so clones, with about nine tenths observed a single time. Sequenced material: peripheral blood, taken on day 0 of AZD1222 vaccination. These receptors were collected from an adult in good health.

The rearrangement joins TRBV28 to TRBJ1-1; D unresolved. The CDR3 consists of 15 residues. Trimming stripped 1 base from V and 1 base from J, with 10 bases between. Looked up from germline, CDR1 is MDHEN and CDR2 is SYDVKM. In DNA form, the CDR3 reads TGTGCCAGCAGTTTATTTGCCCCAGGGAACACTGAAGCTTTCTTT. Translation gives CASSLFAPGNTEAFF.

This clone showed up just a few times. The V gene is TRBV24-1, the J gene TRBJ2-7; the D is unclear. Trimming stripped 12 bases from V and 4 bases from J, with 21 bases between. Germline CDR1 is KGHDR and CDR2 is SFDVKD. The CDR3 spans 14 residues. CDR3 sequence: CAAPARTVPYEQYF. CDR3 in DNA: TGTGCCGCCCCGGCCCGGACCGTACCATACGAGCAGTACTTC.

CDR3 residues: CASRYGDAGELFF. The CDR3 DNA is TGTGCCAGCAGGTATGGAGACGCCGGGGAGCTGTTTTTT. The chain combines TRBV27 with TRBJ2-2, with D unresolved. V lost 6 bases and J lost 6, with 11 bases in between. The CDR3 is 13 amino acids. The germline gives CDR1 MNHEY, CDR2 SMNVEV (reference sequence).

This chain connects TRBV7-9 to TRBJ2-7; either TRBD1 or TRBD2 may fit D (5 bases each). Germline loops: CDR1 SEHNR, CDR2 FQNEAQ (reference sequence). The CDR3 length is 13 residues. V lost 1 base and J 6 bases, leaving 10 bases between the germline ends. The CDR3 DNA reads as TGTGCCAGCAGCTTAGTTTGGGGGAGCGAGCAGTACTTC. It translates to CASSLVWGSEQYF.

The chain carries TRBV27 and TRBJ1-2, with D uncertain. Trimming took off 2 bases at V and 1 base at J, with 8 bases between the two ends. Germline values: CDR1 MNHEY, CDR2 SMNVEV (reference sequence). The CDR3 length is 14 residues. The chain's CDR3 is CASSLTPGNYGYTF. For the CDR3, the DNA is TGTGCCAGCAGTTTAACACCCGGTAACTATGGCTACACCTTC.

This chain uses TRBV5-1 with TRBJ2-7; TRBD1 is a possible D gene (5 bases). V lost 4 bases and J lost 0, with 11 bases in between. The CDR3 contains 14 residues. Germline V lookup: CDR1 SGHRS, CDR2 YFSETQ. The CDR3 here is CASSPTESSYEQYF. The CDR3 nucleotides are TGCGCCAGCAGCCCGACAGAATCCTCCTACGAGCAGTACTTC.

V and J are TRBV7-9 and TRBJ2-2, with 9 bases lining up with TRBD1. V dropped 0 bases and J dropped 0; count of bases not matched to a gene: 8. This CDR3 contains 19 residues. Germline loops: CDR1 SEHNR, CDR2 FQNEAQ (reference sequence). CDR3 nucleotides: TGTGCCAGCAGCTTAGCGCTTGGACAGGGGCCTGCGAACACCGGGGAGCTGTTTTTT. This sequence encodes CASSLALGQGPANTGELFF.

The CDR3 nucleotides are TGTGCCAGCAGCTTAACAGGGACAACTAATGAAAAACTGTTTTTT. It yields the protein CASSLTGTTNEKLFF. The V and J genes are TRBV7-9 and TRBJ1-4; perhaps TRBD1 as D (6 bases). V was clipped by 2 bases and J by 0 bases, with 7 bases between them. CDR1 SEHNR and CDR2 FQNEAQ come from the germline V gene (reference sequence). The CDR3 extends over 15 amino acids. The full variable domain, rest sourced from reference TRBV7-9 and TRBJ1-4, is DTGVSQNPRHKITKRGQNVTFRCDPISEHNRLYWYRQTLGQGPEFLTYFQNEAQLEKSRLLSDRFSAERPKGSFSTLEIQRTEQGDSAMYLCASSLTGTTNEKLFFGSGTQLSVL.

V is TRBV4-3 and J is TRBJ2-5; no clear D. V dropped 1 base and J dropped 2 bases, with 5 bases sitting between them. Per the germline V gene, CDR1 is LGHNA and CDR2 is YSLEER. This CDR3 contains 13 residues. The CDR3 region is CASSQGYQETQYF. CDR3 nucleotide sequence: TGCGCCAGCAGCCAAGGGTATCAAGAGACCCAGTACTTC.

This chain connects TRBV7-6 to TRBJ2-5; D call uncertain. V lost 4 bases, J lost 1 base, and 16 bases lay in between. The CDR3 length is 16 residues. Per the germline V gene, CDR1 is SGHVS and CDR2 is FNYEAQ. The CDR3 loop reads CASSSMGSVIQETQYF. The DNA for the CDR3 is TGTGCCAGCAGCTCTATGGGTTCGGTGATCCAAGAGACCCAGTACTTC. Filled out from reference TRBV7-6 and TRBJ2-5, the complete variable domain reads GAGVSQSPRYKVTKRGQDVALRCDPISGHVSLYWYRQALGQGPEFLTYFNYEAQQDKSGLPNDRFSAERPEGSISTLTIQRTEQRDSAMYRCASSSMGSVIQETQYFGPGTRLLVL.

V is TRBV28 and J is TRBJ1-6, with unresolved D. Trimming pared 7 bases from V and 7 bases from J, leaving 23 bases between. Per the germline V gene, CDR1 is MDHEN and CDR2 is SYDVKM. This CDR3 has 17 residues. CDR3: CASNSGSGKTRNSPLHF. In nucleotides, the CDR3 is TGTGCCAGCAATTCCGGAAGCGGCAAAACAAGGAATTCACCCCTCCACTTT.

The chain carries TRBV6-5 and TRBJ1-3; maybe TRBD1 (5 bases). V lost 6 bases and J 0 bases, leaving 9 bases between the germline ends. Germline V CDR1 and CDR2: MNHEY, SVGAGI. This CDR3 comprises 14 residues. DNA of the CDR3: TGTGCCAGCAGCCGGGGCTCCTCTGGAAACACCATATATTTT. It specifies CASSRGSSGNTIYF.

V gene TRBV4-1 combines with J gene TRBJ2-7; a weak D match, TRBD1 (5 bases). The CDR3 runs 16 residues. Looked up from germline, CDR1 is MGHRA and CDR2 is YSYEKL. Trimming shortened V by 1 base and J by 3 bases, and 16 bases separated the two germline ends. The CDR3 protein is CASSQGVVGAFYEQYF. CDR3 sequence (DNA): TGCGCCAGCAGCCAAGGGGTTGTAGGGGCGTTCTACGAGCAGTACTTC.

The rearrangement links TRBV4-1 to TRBJ2-3, with 8 bases matching TRBD2. V was pared by 2 bases and J by 2 bases, with 6 bases of the junction left unmatched. The CDR3 has 16 amino acids. Germline-derived CDR1 and CDR2 are MGHRA and YSYEKL. CDR3 nucleotides: TGCGCCAGCAGCCAACCGGGACTAGGCAACACAGATACGCAGTATTTT. Residues: CASSQPGLGNTDTQYF.

This rearrangement joins TRBV29-1 to TRBJ1-3; D uncertain. Trimming took off 7 bases at V and 0 bases at J, with 13 bases between the two ends. The length of the CDR3 is 14 residues. Per the germline V gene, CDR1 is SQVTM and CDR2 is ANQGSEA. In DNA form, the CDR3 reads TGCAGCGGCCTTAACACGGACTCTGGAAACACCATATATTTT. Protein: CSGLNTDSGNTIYF.

The sample holds a few counts of this clone. This rearrangement joins TRBV5-5 to TRBJ2-7; D is unresolved. Germline V lookup: CDR1 SGHKS, CDR2 YYEKEE (reference sequence). The CDR3 spans 12 residues. Trimming shortened V by 0 bases and J by 6 bases, and 7 bases separated the two germline ends. The CDR3 nucleotides read TGTGCCAGCAGCTTGGGCAGCAGCGAGCAGTACTTC. This codes for CASSLGSSEQYF.

The chain uses TRBV15 and TRBJ1-6; possibly TRBD1 for D (5 bases). Germline loops: CDR1 LNHNV, CDR2 YYDKDF (reference sequence). V gave up 0 bases and J gave up 10 bases, with 13 bases separating them. This CDR3 spans 15 amino acids. The chain's CDR3 is CATSREAVGESPLHF. The CDR3 DNA reads as TGTGCCACCAGCAGAGAGGCTGTGGGGGAGTCACCCCTCCACTTT.

V and J are TRBV27 and TRBJ2-1; D is ambiguous. V lost 4 bases and J lost 0, with 7 bases in between. The CDR3 contains 14 residues. Germline V CDR1 and CDR2: MNHEY, SMNVEV (reference sequence). The CDR3 reads CASSSRSSYNEQFF. CDR3 in DNA: TGTGCCAGCAGTTCCCGGAGCTCCTACAATGAGCAGTTCTTC.

The rearrangement links TRBV18 to TRBJ2-3, with a weak D call TRBD2 (5 bases). The CDR3 is 18 residues long. Trimming took off 0 bases at V and 1 base at J, with 17 bases between the two ends. Germline CDR1 KGHSH, CDR2 LQKENI. The CDR3 bases are TGTGCCAGCTCACCACCCGGGATGCATAACCTACGCACAGATACGCAGTATTTT. Residues: CASSPPGMHNLRTDTQYF.

The CDR3 coding sequence is TGTGCCAGCAGCTTACTCGGACTAGCGGGGGGGCCGGATGAGCAGTTCTTC. This encodes CASSLLGLAGGPDEQFF. The chain couples TRBV7-2 to TRBJ2-1, with 15 bases lining up with TRBD2. The V and J ends lost 2 bases and 8 bases, in that order; junction bases with no gene match: 7. This CDR3 has 17 amino acids. The germline gives CDR1 SGHTA, CDR2 FQGNSA.

The chain combines TRBV2 with TRBJ1-5; D remains unclear. Germline CDR1 and CDR2: SNHLY and FYNNEI. Trimming stripped 5 bases from V and 6 bases from J, with 14 bases between. There are 14 residues in the CDR3. The CDR3 spells CASSPEGRSQPQHF. CDR3 nucleotide sequence: TGTGCCAGCAGTCCCGAGGGAAGGAGTCAGCCCCAGCATTTT.

The chain has TRBV11-3 and TRBJ1-2; 10 bases fit TRBD1. CDR3 size: 14 residues. The V and J ends lost 6 bases and 8 bases, in that order; junction bases with no gene match: 9. CDR1 is SGHNT and CDR2 is YENEEA in the germline V gene. The CDR3 DNA reads TGTGCCAGCAGAACCGGGACAGGGGTGGGCGGCTACACCTTC. Its protein is CASRTGTGVGGYTF.

The chain recombines TRBV7-9 with TRBJ1-2; 7 bases align to TRBD1. The CDR3 is 14 residues long. Germline V lookup: CDR1 SEHNR, CDR2 FQNEAQ (reference sequence). V trimming: 6 bases; J trimming: 2 bases; junction bases outside the gene matches: 6. CDR3 nucleotide sequence: TGTGCCAGCAGTCGGCCGGGACAGAACTATGGCTACACCTTC. Translation: CASSRPGQNYGYTF.

The V gene is TRBV5-5, the J gene TRBJ1-1; 7 positions agree with TRBD1. V lost 7 bases to trimming and J lost 5 bases; unmatched junction nucleotides: 11. This CDR3 is built from 14 residues. Germline V gene lookup returns CDR1 SGHKS and CDR2 YYEKEE (reference sequence). The CDR3 DNA reads TGTGCCAGCTCTAAGGGGGCCGGCGGGACTGAAGCTTTCTTT. Amino acids: CASSKGAGGTEAFF.

The chain uses TRBV6-5 and TRBJ2-1, with D tentatively TRBD1 (5 bases). CDR3 length equals 14 residues. Trimming left V 2 bases short and J 5 bases short, with 10 bases between. CDR1 is MNHEY, CDR2 SVGAGI, per germline. The CDR3 nucleotides are TGTGCCAGCAGTTACGGCGTGGGGCACAATGAGCAGTTCTTC. This translates into CASSYGVGHNEQFF.